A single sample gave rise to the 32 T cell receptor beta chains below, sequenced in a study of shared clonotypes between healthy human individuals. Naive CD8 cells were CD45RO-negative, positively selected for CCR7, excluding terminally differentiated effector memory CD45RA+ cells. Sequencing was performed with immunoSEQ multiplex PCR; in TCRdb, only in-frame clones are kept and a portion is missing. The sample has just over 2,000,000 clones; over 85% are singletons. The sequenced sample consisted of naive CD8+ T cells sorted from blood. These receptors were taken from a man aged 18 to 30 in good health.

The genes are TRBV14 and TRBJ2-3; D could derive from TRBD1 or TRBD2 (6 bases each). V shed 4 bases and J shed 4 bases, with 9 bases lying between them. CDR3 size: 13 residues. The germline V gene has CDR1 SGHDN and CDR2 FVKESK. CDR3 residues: CASSPGGPDTQYF. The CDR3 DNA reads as TGTGCCAGCAGCCCCGGGGGCCCAGATACGCAGTATTTT. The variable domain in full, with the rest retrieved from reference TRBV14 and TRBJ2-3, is EAGVTQFPSHSVIEKGQTVTLRCDPISGHDNLYWYRRVMGKEIKFLLHFVKESKQDESGMPNNRFLAERTGGTYSTLKVQPAELEDSGVYFCASSPGGPDTQYFGPGTRLTVL.

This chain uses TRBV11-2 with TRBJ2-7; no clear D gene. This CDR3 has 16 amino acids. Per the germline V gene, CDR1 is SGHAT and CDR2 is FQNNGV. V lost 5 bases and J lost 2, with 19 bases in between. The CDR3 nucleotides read TGTGCCAGCAGCCCACTGGGCATCCCCTCCACCTACGAGCAGTACTTC. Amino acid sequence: CASSPLGIPSTYEQYF.

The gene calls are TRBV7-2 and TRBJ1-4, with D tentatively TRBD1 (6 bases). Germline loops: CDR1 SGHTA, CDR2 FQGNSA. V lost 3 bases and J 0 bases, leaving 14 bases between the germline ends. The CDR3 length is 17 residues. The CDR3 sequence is CASSLRFQGSTNEKLFF. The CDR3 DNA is TGTGCCAGCAGCTTGAGGTTCCAGGGGTCAACTAATGAAAAACTGTTTTTT.

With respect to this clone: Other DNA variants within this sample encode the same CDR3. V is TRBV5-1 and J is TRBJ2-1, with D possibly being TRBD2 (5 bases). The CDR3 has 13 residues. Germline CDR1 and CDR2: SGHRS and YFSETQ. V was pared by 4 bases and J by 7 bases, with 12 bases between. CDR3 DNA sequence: TGCGCCAGCAGCCCTGAGGGTGGAAATGAGCAGTTCTTC. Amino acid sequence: CASSPEGGNEQFF.

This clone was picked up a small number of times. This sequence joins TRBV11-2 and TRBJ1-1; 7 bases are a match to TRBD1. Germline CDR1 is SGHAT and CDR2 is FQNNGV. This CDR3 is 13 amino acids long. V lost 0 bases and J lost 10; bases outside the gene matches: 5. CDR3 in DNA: TGTGCCAGCAGCTTAGATCTTGACAGGGTAGCTTTCTTT. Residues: CASSLDLDRVAFF.

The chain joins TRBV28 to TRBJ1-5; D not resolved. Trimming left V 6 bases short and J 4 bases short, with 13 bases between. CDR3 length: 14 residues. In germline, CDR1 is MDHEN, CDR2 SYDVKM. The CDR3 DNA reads TGTGCCAGCAGAAAGCCCCCCTTGAATCAGCCCCAGCATTTT. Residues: CASRKPPLNQPQHF. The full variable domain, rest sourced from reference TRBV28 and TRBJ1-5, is DVKVTQSSRYLVKRTGEKVFLECVQDMDHENMFWYRQDPGLGLRLIYFSYDVKMKEKGDIPEGYSVSREKKERFSLILESASTNQTSMYLCASRKPPLNQPQHFGDGTRLSIL.

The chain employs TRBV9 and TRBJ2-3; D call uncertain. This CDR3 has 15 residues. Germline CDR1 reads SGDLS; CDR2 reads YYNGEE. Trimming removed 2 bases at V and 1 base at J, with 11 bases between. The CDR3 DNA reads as TGTGCCAGCAGCGTGGGCTCCGTCCGCACAGATACGCAGTATTTT. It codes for CASSVGSVRTDTQYF.

The CDR3 DNA is TGTGCCAGCGGGGAAATAGGGGGGTGGGCTAATGAAAAACTGTTTTTT. This translates into CASGEIGGWANEKLFF. The chain is built from TRBV27 and TRBJ1-4; the D gene is possibly TRBD1 (6 bases). CDR1 and CDR2 (germline): MNHEY, SMNVEV (reference sequence). Between the trimmed V and J ends, which lost 8 bases and 3 bases, there was a span of 19 bases. The CDR3 sequence is 16 residues long. The full variable domain, with the rest looked up from reference TRBV27 and TRBJ1-4, is EAQVTQNPRYLITVTGKKLTVTCSQNMNHEYMSWYRQDPGLGLRQIYYSMNVEVTDKGDVPEGYKVSRKEKRNFPLILESPSPNQTSLYFCASGEIGGWANEKLFFGSGTQLSVL.

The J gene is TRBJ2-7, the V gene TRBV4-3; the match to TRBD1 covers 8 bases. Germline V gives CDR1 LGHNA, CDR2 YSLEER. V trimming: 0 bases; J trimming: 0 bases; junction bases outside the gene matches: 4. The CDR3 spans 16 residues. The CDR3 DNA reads TGCGCCAGCAGCCAAGATGACGGACAGGGCTCCTACGAGCAGTACTTC. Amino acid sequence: CASSQDDGQGSYEQYF.

The CDR3 DNA reads as TGTGCCAGCAGCTTAATCGGCGGGGGCGAAGATAATTCACCCCTCCACTTT. Translation: CASSLIGGGEDNSPLHF. The genes are TRBV7-9 and TRBJ1-6; possible D gene TRBD1, 6 bases. The CDR3 contains 17 residues. The V end was cut by 2 bases, the J end by 5 bases, with 16 bases between. In germline, CDR1 is SEHNR, CDR2 FQNEAQ (reference sequence). The full variable domain, in which reference TRBV7-9 and TRBJ1-6 provide the parts outside the CDR3, is DTGVSQNPRHKITKRGQNVTFRCDPISEHNRLYWYRQTLGQGPEFLTYFQNEAQLEKSRLLSDRFSAERPKGSFSTLEIQRTEQGDSAMYLCASSLIGGGEDNSPLHFGNGTRLTVT.

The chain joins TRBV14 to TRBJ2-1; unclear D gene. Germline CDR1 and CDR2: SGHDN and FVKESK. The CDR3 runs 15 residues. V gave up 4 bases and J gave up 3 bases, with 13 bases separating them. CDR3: CASSLQPTLYNEQFF. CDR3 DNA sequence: TGTGCCAGCAGCCTTCAGCCTACCCTCTACAATGAGCAGTTCTTC.

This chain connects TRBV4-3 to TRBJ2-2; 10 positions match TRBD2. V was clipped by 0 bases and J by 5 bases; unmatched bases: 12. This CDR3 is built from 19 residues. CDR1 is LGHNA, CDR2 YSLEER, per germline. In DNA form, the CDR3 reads TGCGCCAGCAGCCAAGATGGAGCTAGCGGGAGCAGTCGGACCGGGGAGCTGTTTTTT. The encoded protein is CASSQDGASGSSRTGELFF.

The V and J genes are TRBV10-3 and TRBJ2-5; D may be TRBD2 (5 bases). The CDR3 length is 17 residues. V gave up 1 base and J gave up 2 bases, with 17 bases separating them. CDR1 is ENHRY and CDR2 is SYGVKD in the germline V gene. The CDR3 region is CAISEFPPRGIQETQYF. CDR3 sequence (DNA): TGTGCCATCAGTGAGTTCCCTCCCCGAGGGATACAAGAGACCCAGTACTTC.

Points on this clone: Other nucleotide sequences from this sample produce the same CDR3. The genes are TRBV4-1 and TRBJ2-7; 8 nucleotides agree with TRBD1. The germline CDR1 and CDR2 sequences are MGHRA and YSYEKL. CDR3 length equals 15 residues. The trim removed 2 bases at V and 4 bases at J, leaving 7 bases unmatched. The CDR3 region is CASSQKQGASYEQYF. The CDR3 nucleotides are TGCGCCAGCAGCCAAAAGCAGGGGGCCTCGTACGAGCAGTACTTC.

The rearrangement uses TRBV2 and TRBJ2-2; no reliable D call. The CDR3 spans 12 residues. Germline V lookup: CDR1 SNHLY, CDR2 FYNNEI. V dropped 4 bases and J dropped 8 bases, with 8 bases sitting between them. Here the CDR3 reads CASSGQVGELFF. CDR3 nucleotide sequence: TGTGCCAGCAGTGGTCAGGTGGGGGAGCTGTTTTTT.

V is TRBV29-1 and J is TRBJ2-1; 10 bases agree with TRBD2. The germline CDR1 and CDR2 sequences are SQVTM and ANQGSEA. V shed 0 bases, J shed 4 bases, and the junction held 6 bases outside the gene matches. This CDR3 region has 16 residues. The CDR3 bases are TGCAGCGTTGAAGAAAGCGGGGGGGCGTTTTACAATGAGCAGTTCTTC. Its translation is CSVEESGGAFYNEQFF.

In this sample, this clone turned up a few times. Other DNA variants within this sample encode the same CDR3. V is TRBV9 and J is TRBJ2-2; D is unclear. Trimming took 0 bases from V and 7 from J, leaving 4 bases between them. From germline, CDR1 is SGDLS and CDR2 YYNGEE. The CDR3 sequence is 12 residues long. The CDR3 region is CASSVGVGELFF. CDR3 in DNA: TGTGCCAGCAGCGTAGGGGTCGGGGAGCTGTTTTTT.

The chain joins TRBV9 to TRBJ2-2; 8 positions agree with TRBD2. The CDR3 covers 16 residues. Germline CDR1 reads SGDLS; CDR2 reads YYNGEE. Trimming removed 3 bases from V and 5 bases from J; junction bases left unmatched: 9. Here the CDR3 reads CASSAPVLADTGELFF. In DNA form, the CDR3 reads TGTGCCAGCAGCGCGCCGGTACTAGCGGATACCGGGGAGCTGTTTTTT.

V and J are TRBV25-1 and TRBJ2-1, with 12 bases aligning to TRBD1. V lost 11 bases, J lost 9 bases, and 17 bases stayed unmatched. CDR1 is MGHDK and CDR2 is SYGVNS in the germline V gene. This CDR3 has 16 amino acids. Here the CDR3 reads CARSTYRDRGRGEQFF. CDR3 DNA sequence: TGTGCCCGCTCGACCTACCGGGACAGGGGGCGCGGTGAGCAGTTCTTC.

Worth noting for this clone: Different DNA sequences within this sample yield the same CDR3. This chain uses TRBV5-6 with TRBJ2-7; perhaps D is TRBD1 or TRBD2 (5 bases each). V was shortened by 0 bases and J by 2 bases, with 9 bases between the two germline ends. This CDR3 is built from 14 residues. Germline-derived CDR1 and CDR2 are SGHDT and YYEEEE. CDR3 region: CASSLGPGPYEQYF. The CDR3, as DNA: TGTGCCAGCAGCTTGGGGCCGGGGCCCTACGAGCAGTACTTC.

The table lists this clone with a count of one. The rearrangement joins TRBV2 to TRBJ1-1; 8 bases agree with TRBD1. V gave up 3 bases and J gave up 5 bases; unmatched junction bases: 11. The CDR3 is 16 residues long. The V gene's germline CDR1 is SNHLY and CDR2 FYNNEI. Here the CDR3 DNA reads TGTGCCAGCAGTGATTACAGGGGGGAAACGAAAACTGAAGCTTTCTTT. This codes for CASSDYRGETKTEAFF.

The CDR3 sequence: CACLPVLGNQPQHF. The CDR3 nucleotides are TGTGCCTGCCTCCCGGTATTAGGCAATCAGCCCCAGCATTTT. The chain carries TRBV28 and TRBJ1-5; D gene ambiguous. The CDR3 runs 14 residues. The germline V and J ends were trimmed by 11 bases and 2 bases, with 16 bases remaining between them. Germline loops: CDR1 MDHEN, CDR2 SYDVKM.

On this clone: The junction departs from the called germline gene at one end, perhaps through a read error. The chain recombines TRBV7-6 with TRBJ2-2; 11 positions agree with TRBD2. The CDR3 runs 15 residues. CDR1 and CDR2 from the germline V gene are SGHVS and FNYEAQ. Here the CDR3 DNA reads TGTGCCAGCAGCCTAGCGGGAGGCGGTACCGGGGAGCTGTTTTTT. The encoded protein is CASSLAGGGTGELFF. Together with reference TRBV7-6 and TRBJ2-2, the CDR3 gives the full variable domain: GAGVSQSPRYKVTKRGQDVALRCDPISGHVSLYWYRQALGQGPEFLTYFNYEAQQDKSGLPNDRFSAERPEGSISTLTIQRTEQRDSAMYRCASSLAGGGTGELFFGEGSRLTVL.

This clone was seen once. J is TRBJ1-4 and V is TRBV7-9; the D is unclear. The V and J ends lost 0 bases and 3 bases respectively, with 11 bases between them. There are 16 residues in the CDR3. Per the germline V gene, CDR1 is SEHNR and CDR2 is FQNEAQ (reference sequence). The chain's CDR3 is CASSLATGPANEKLFF. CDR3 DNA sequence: TGTGCCAGCAGCTTAGCGACTGGGCCGGCTAATGAAAAACTGTTTTTT.

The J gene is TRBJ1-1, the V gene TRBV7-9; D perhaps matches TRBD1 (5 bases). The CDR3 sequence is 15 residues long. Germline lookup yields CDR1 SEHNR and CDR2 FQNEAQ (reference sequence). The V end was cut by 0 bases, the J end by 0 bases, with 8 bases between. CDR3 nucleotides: TGTGCCAGCAGCTTAGCGTTGGGACTGAACACTGAAGCTTTCTTT. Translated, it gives CASSLALGLNTEAFF.

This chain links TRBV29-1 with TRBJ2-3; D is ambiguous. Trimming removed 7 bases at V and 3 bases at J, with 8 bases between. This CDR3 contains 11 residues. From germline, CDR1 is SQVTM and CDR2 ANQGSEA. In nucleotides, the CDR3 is TGCAGCGCCCTAGGAACAGATACGCAGTATTTT. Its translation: CSALGTDTQYF.

CDR3 sequence (DNA): TGTGCCAGCAGTGAAGGGCCAGCGAACTCCTACGAGCAGTACTTC. Its translation is CASSEGPANSYEQYF. The chain joins TRBV6-1 to TRBJ2-7; D gene ambiguous. The CDR3 has 15 residues. The V gene lost 1 base and the J gene lost 0 bases, with 10 bases spanning the gap. Germline values: CDR1 MNHNS, CDR2 SASEGT.

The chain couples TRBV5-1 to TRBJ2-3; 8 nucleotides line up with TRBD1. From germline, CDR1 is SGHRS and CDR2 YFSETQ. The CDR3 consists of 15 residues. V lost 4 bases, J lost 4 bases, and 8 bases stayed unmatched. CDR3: CASSGPDREPDTQYF. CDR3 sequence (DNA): TGCGCCAGCAGCGGGCCGGACAGGGAGCCAGATACGCAGTATTTT. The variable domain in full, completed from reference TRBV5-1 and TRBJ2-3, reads KAGVTQTPRYLIKTRGQQVTLSCSPISGHRSVSWYQQTPGQGLQFLFEYFSETQRNKGNFPGRFSGRQFSNSRSEMNVSTLELGDSALYLCASSGPDREPDTQYFGPGTRLTVL.

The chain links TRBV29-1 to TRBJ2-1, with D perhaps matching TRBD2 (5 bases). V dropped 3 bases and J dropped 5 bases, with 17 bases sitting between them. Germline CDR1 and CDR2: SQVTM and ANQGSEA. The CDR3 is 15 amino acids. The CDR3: CSVEWRSQLDNEQFF. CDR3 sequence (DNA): TGCAGCGTTGAGTGGAGGTCCCAACTCGACAATGAGCAGTTCTTC.

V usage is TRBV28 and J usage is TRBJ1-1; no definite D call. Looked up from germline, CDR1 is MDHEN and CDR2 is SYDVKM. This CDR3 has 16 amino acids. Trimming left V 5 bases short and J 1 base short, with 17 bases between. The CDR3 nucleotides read TGTGCCAGCAGTCCCATTTCCGGGCGCGGGAACACTGAAGCTTTCTTT. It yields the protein CASSPISGRGNTEAFF.

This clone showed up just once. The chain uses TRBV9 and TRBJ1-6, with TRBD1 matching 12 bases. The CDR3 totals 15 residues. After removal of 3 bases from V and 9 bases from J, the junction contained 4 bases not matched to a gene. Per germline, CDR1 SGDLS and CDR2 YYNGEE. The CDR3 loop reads CASSEGDRGLSPLHF. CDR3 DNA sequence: TGTGCCAGCAGCGAGGGGGACAGGGGGCTTTCACCCCTCCACTTT.

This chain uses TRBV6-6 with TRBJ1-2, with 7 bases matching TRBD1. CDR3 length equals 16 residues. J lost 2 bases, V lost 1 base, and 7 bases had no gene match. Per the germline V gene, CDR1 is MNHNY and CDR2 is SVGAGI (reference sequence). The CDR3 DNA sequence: TGTGCCAGCAGTTACTTAGCAGGGGGGGGAAACTATGGCTACACCTTC. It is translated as CASSYLAGGGNYGYTF.